The present T cell receptor beta chain was sequenced within a study of graft-versus-host responses after intestinal transplantation. Overall study context: Recipients had transplants, and these were multivisceral, liver-intestinal, or isolated intestinal.

Whole-study results and caveats: Subjects displaying graft-donor T cell macrochimerism possessed elevated graft-versus-host to host-versus-graft clonal ratios inside allografts.

Generated by immunoSEQ multiplex PCR, the TCRdb table keeps only in-frame clones and is missing some. The sample lists more than 65,000 clones; around 95% were seen once. Details on this clone: Its antigen remains unknown.

Germline-derived CDR1 and CDR2 are MNHEY and SMNVEV (reference sequence). V shed 8 bases and J shed 7 bases, with 18 bases lying between them. The CDR3 is 14 amino acids. Material: unstimulated CD8+ T cells sorted from spleen or lymph node cells, obtained before intestinal transplant. The chain recombines TRBV27 with TRBJ2-1, with D perhaps TRBD1 (6 bases). The TCR comes from a human donor who received an intestinal transplant. CDR3 sequence reads: CASYSRGYGNEQFF. As DNA, the CDR3 is TGTGCCAGCTATAGCAGGGGTTACGGTAATGAGCAGTTCTTC.